This T cell receptor beta chain is drawn from a study of Graves' ophthalmopathy and Graves' hyperthyroidism. Study context: Hyperthyroidism was classified as stable if no ophthalmopathy occurred within 18 months of follow-up. General study results and limits: Clonotypes were expanded in thyroid at above 0.001 frequency, and most also appeared in blood. Ophthalmopathy progression cases were predicted by the model with roughly 64% sensitivity and 72% to 85% specificity.

Hyperthyroidism patients, aged 18 to 65, were newly diagnosed, under 2 months' duration. This clonotype has at least ten counts. As yet, its antigen is unknown. Amplified TCR beta CDR3 regions were obtained using RNA transcripts as template. A first-round RT-PCR used HTBI primers, followed by a second-round multiplex PCR. TCRdb redid the calling of the multiplex PCR reads with MiXCR, one entry per CDR3 protein. The sample has approximately 540,000 distinct CDR3 sequences, approximately 37% seen once; the top ten hold 4% to 5%. The sequencing input was peripheral blood or thyroid tissue (not recorded which). This receptor was taken from an adult man with Graves' hyperthyroidism.

The CDR3 reads CASSRTGMDEQYF. DNA for the CDR3: TGTGCCAGCAGCCGGACAGGGATGGACGAGCAGTACTTC. This sequence joins TRBV2 and TRBJ2-7, with TRBD1 matching 8 bases. The J segment lost 5 bases and the V segment lost 6 bases, leaving 6 bases of the junction unmatched. Looked up from germline, CDR1 is SNHLY and CDR2 is FYNNEI. CDR3 length: 13 amino acids.